These 32 T cell receptor beta chains were all obtained from the same sample, sequenced in a study of tumor-infiltrating lymphocytes in primary liver carcinoma. Between about 18 and 33 mg of unsorted bulk tissue served as the source from which RNA and DNA were co-extracted. Production of TCR beta cDNA used roughly 0.55 ug total RNA together with a constant-region primer. Researchers made the TCR beta libraries by running three nested multiplex PCR rounds with slightly modified ARM-PCR. Use of TRBV1-TRBV30 forward primers with a C-beta reverse primer characterized the first two PCR rounds, which lasted about 10 cycles each. Each CDR3 protein is one row after TCRdb ran MiXCR on the multiplex PCR reads. The sample records approximately 110,000 distinct CDR3 sequences, approximately 82% being singletons. The sample was liver tumor tissue from sampling region 3. Subset reported: tumor region T3, left-lateral pole. These receptors all come from a middle-aged man with primary liver carcinoma and hepatitis B virus infection.

Comments on this clonotype: This may arise from a read error, as a much more abundant clone is one base away. The genes are TRBV6-1 and TRBJ2-5; tentative D call: TRBD1 (6 bases). Germline V gene lookup returns CDR1 MNHNS and CDR2 SASEGT. There are 18 residues in the CDR3. This CDR3 is CTSSENLMGAAVGETQYF. The CDR3 coding sequence is TGTACCAGCAGTGAAAATTTAATGGGGGCGGCCGTTGGAGAGACCCAGTACTTC.

This clonotype was seen many times. The gene calls are TRBV28 and TRBJ1-5; possibly TRBD1 for D (6 bases). The CDR3 length is 12 residues. Germline V gene lookup returns CDR1 MDHEN and CDR2 SYDVKM. Trimming removed 7 bases at V and 9 bases at J, with 13 bases between. CDR3 residues: CASTAPRGPQHF. The DNA of the CDR3 is TGTGCCAGCACAGCTCCCAGGGGGCCCCAGCATTTT.

Of note for this clonotype: A much larger clonotype is one base distant, so this may be a read error. The final CDR3 position lacks the conserved phenylalanine or tryptophan, pointing to a likely read error. This chain joins TRBV25-1 and TRBJ1-3; no clear D. The length of the CDR3 is 13 residues. Germline lookup yields CDR1 MGHDK and CDR2 SYGVNS. Trimming took 7 bases from V and 8 from J, leaving 15 bases between them. CDR3 in amino acids: CASTPPGGHTIYS. DNA of the CDR3: TGTGCCAGCACTCCCCCCGGAGGGCACACCATATATTCT.

The CDR3 here is CASSHVTPHTGELFF. CDR3 coding DNA: TGCGCCAGCAGCCACGTGACACCCCATACCGGGGAGCTGTTTTTT. The chain carries TRBV5-1 and TRBJ2-2; D uncertain. The germline gives CDR1 SGHRS, CDR2 YFSETQ. Trimming removed 4 bases at V and 5 bases at J, with 15 bases between. The CDR3 runs to 15 residues.

Worth noting for this clonotype: The CDR3 ends on some other residue instead of the conserved phenylalanine or tryptophan, so this is likely a read error. This chain connects TRBV11-1 to TRBJ2-7, with D perhaps matching TRBD1 (5 bases). CDR1 is SGHAT and CDR2 is FQDESV in the germline V gene (reference sequence). This CDR3 has 13 amino acids. CDR3 coding DNA: TGTGCCAGCAAGGGGAAGCGATCCTACGAACAGTACATC. This translates into CASKGKRSYEQYI.

The V call is TRBV5-6, the J call TRBJ2-5; the D is unclear. Germline V gene sequence: CDR1 SGHDT, CDR2 YYEEEE. This CDR3 comprises 15 residues. With 3 bases removed from V and 5 bases from J, the gap between germline ends came to 17 bases. The CDR3 nucleotides read TGTGCCAGCAGCTCCAGCTGGGCGGCAGTGGAGACCCAGTACTTC. Its translation: CASSSSWAAVETQYF.

Turning to this clonotype: Likely a read error: the CDR3 ends without its conserved phenylalanine or tryptophan. CDR3 residues: CASSLWGGTGEQFV. The CDR3 nucleotides are TGTGCCAGCAGCTTGTGGGGGGGTACGGGTGAGCAGTTCGTC. The chain joins TRBV5-4 to TRBJ2-1; TRBD2 matches at 7 bases. Germline V gives CDR1 SGHNT, CDR2 YYREEE (reference sequence). This CDR3 contains 14 residues. The V and J ends lost 1 base and 9 bases, in that order; junction bases with no gene match: 7.

This clonotype was found once. Since no conserved phenylalanine or tryptophan closes the CDR3, a read error is the likely cause. The limits of the CDR3 on the DNA are not certain, so only TCRdb's listed CDR3 is given. V usage is TRBV7-9 and J usage is TRBJ1-1; the listed D gene, TRBD1, was not tested against the DNA. The CDR3 totals 11 residues, both ends included. Germline V gene lookup returns CDR1 SEHNR and CDR2 FQNEAQ (reference sequence). The CDR3: CASSRGAEAVL.

Points on this clonotype: The missing conserved phenylalanine or tryptophan at the end of this CDR3 makes a read error likely. This sequence joins TRBV29-1 and TRBJ2-1, with 8 bases lining up with TRBD2. Germline trimming cut 6 bases from V and 9 bases from J; bases unmatched to any gene: 10. CDR1 is SQVTM, CDR2 ANQGSEA, per germline. The CDR3 is 13 amino acids. CDR3 sequence (DNA): TGCAGCGTCGGGGGGGGAGTCACCATTGAGCAGTTCCTC. Residues: CSVGGGVTIEQFL.

A word on this clonotype: A read error may account for a junction end that differs from germline. The chain has TRBV28 and TRBJ2-5; D is perhaps TRBD2 (5 bases). CDR3 length: 13 residues. Germline loops: CDR1 MDHEN, CDR2 SYDVKM. DNA for the CDR3: TGTGCCAGCAGAAAAGAGGGTCCAGAGACCCATTACTTC. Residues: CASRKEGPETHYF. Based on the CDR3 plus reference TRBV28 and TRBJ2-5, the full variable domain is DVKVTQSSRYLVKRTGEKVFLECVQDMDHENMFWYRQDPGLGLRLIYFSYDVKMKEKGDIPEGYSVSREKKERFSLILESASTNQTSMYLCASRKEGPETHYFGPGTRLLVL.

Comment on this clonotype: The junction does not match germline at one end; this may be a read error. This chain joins TRBV6-6 and TRBJ1-1, with 8 bases identical to TRBD1. CDR1 is MNHNY, CDR2 SVGAGI, per germline (reference sequence). The CDR3 is made up of 13 amino acids. The CDR3 is CACSTGGTTSAFF. The CDR3 nucleotides are TGTGCCTGCAGTACAGGGGGGACTACTTCAGCTTTCTTT.

Regarding this clonotype: One end of the junction is discordant with germline, which a read error may explain. This chain connects TRBV5-1 to TRBJ2-7; TRBD2 matches 9 bases. Germline values: CDR1 SGHRS, CDR2 YFSETQ. The length of the CDR3 is 18 residues. The CDR3 DNA reads TGTGCCAGCAGCTTCAGGACTAGCGTAACTGGGGGAAGCTACGATCAGTACTTC. Its translation: CASSFRTSVTGGSYDQYF.

This clonotype came up many times. The genes are TRBV5-6 and TRBJ2-5, with 8 bases identical to TRBD1. This CDR3 is built from 15 residues. Losses at the gene ends were 4 bases for V and 1 base for J; bases not matched to a gene: 6. CDR1 SGHDT and CDR2 YYEEEE come from the germline V gene. The CDR3, as DNA: TGTGCCAGCAGCCTTGACAGGGGCATCCAAGAGACCCAGTACTTC. This sequence encodes CASSLDRGIQETQYF. The variable domain in full, completed from reference TRBV5-6 and TRBJ2-5, reads DAGVTQSPTHLIKTRGQQVTLRCSPKSGHDTVSWYQQALGQGPQFIFQYYEEEERQRGNFPDRFSGHQFPNYSSELNVNALLLGDSALYLCASSLDRGIQETQYFGPGTRLLVL.

This clonotype was counted between two and nine times. A much larger clone lies one base from this, so it may be a read error. The V gene is TRBV7-9, the J gene TRBJ1-1, with unresolved D. The CDR3 is made up of 13 amino acids. Germline V gene data show CDR1 as SEHNR and CDR2 as FQNEAQ (reference sequence). For the CDR3, the DNA is TGTACCAGCAGCTTTACGGGGAACACTGAAGCTTTCTTT. This codes for CTSSFTGNTEAFF.

Notes on this clonotype: This may be a read error: a much more frequent sequence differs by one nucleotide. The chain uses TRBV20-1 and TRBJ2-7; possibly TRBD2 for D (6 bases). This CDR3 contains 15 residues. V lost 6 bases, J lost 2 bases, and 20 bases lay in between. Germline V gene lookup returns CDR1 DFQATT and CDR2 SNEGSKA (reference sequence). The chain's CDR3 is CSAPSGRRAAYEQYF. Written as DNA, the CDR3 is TGCAGTGCCCCCTCAGGTAGGAGGGCGGCCTACGAGCAGTACTTC.

The V gene is TRBV6-1, the J gene TRBJ2-3; D is undetermined. This CDR3 has 15 amino acids. Trimming shortened V by 1 base and J by 2 bases, and 10 bases separated the two germline ends. CDR1 is MNHNS, CDR2 SASEGT, per germline. CDR3: CASSEGSWHTDTQYF. CDR3 sequence (DNA): TGTGCCAGCAGTGAAGGTAGCTGGCACACAGATACGCAGTATTTT.

On this clonotype itself: An end of the junction does not agree with germline; a read error may underlie this. The chain combines TRBV29-1 with TRBJ1-2, with D possibly matching TRBD1 (5 bases). This CDR3 spans 15 amino acids. Germline V gene data show CDR1 as SQVTM and CDR2 as ANQGSEA. CDR3 coding DNA: TGCAGCGTCCCAAGCGGGGCAGGAAGGCTTTCTGGCTACGCCTTC. Protein sequence: CSVPSGAGRLSGYAF.

In the case of this clonotype: In this CDR3 the conserved last residue, phenylalanine or tryptophan, is missing, so a read error is likely. The rearrangement links TRBV6-6 to TRBJ1-2; tentatively, D is TRBD1 (5 bases). Looked up from germline, CDR1 is MNHNY and CDR2 is SVGAGI (reference sequence). The CDR3 runs 14 residues. In DNA, the CDR3 is TGTGTCAGCCGACCTACGAGGGGCAGGGAAGGCTACACCTCC. Amino acids: CVSRPTRGREGYTS.

Comment on this clonotype: The junction and the germline gene differ at one end; a read error may be behind it. The chain joins TRBV12-3 or TRBV12-4 to TRBJ2-7; D is unclear. The CDR3 has 13 residues. The chain's CDR3 is CSSSGDTSYEQYF. The CDR3 nucleotides are TGTTCCAGCAGTGGTGATACCAGCTACGAGCAGTACTTC.

Notes on this clonotype: This CDR3 fails to terminate in the conserved phenylalanine or tryptophan, so it likely reflects a read error. The rearrangement uses TRBV29-1 and TRBJ2-7, with D possibly matching TRBD2 (6 bases). The CDR3 has 15 residues. V was cut by 0 bases and J by 7 bases, with 19 bases left in between. The germline V gene has CDR1 SQVTM and CDR2 ANQGSEA. In DNA form, the CDR3 reads TGCAGCGTTGAAGATTCGCGGGGCCCCTGGAGGGAGCAGTACTTA. It specifies CSVEDSRGPWREQYL.

Note on this clonotype: One end of the junction is discordant with germline, which a read error may explain. The CDR3 sequence: CASSSNMNSYEQYF. Here the CDR3 DNA reads TGTGCCAGCAGCTCCAACATGAACTCCTACGAACAGTACTTC. The rearrangement links TRBV11-2 to TRBJ2-7; no firm D call. The germline gives CDR1 SGHAT, CDR2 FQNNGV. The CDR3 is 14 residues long.

Details on this clonotype: It may be a read error: a sequence one base away is much more abundant. The chain joins TRBV7-2 to TRBJ2-5, with D perhaps matching TRBD2 (6 bases). CDR1 is SGHTA and CDR2 is FQGNSA in the germline V gene. The V gene lost 8 bases and the J gene lost 1 base, with 11 bases spanning the gap. This CDR3 contains 13 residues. As DNA, the CDR3 is TGTGCCAGCGTAGTGGGAGGCCAAGAGACCCAGTACTTC. This sequence encodes CASVVGGQETQYF.

A note on this clonotype: A junction boundary mismatches the germline segment, possibly from a read error. The V call is TRBV4-2, the J call TRBJ2-1; D is undetermined. Germline CDR1 and CDR2: LGHNA and YNFKEQ. The CDR3 contains 17 residues. The CDR3 nucleotides read TGTGCCAGCAGCCAAGATTGGTGCTCTAGAGTGGGCAATGGGCAGTTCTTC. Residues: CASSQDWCSRVGNGQFF.

This clonotype was observed a handful of times. A read error may produce the germline difference seen at one junction end. The chain uses TRBV11-3 and TRBJ2-1, with unresolved D. In germline, CDR1 is SGHNT, CDR2 YENEEA. The CDR3 sequence is 14 residues long. CDR3 nucleotides: TGTGCCAGTAGCTTAGGCGTCCCGAACAATGAGCAGTTTTTC. Amino acid sequence: CASSLGVPNNEQFF.

The DNA of the CDR3 is TGTGCCGGCACCTTACAAGCGGGGGTCAGCACAGATACGCAGTATTTT. Translation: CAGTLQAGVSTDTQYF. The chain is built from TRBV11-2 and TRBJ2-3, with TRBD2 identical over 8 bases. V lost 11 bases, J lost 0 bases, and 13 bases stayed unmatched. This CDR3 is 16 amino acids long. Per the germline V gene, CDR1 is SGHAT and CDR2 is FQNNGV.

On this clonotype itself: The junction differs from germline at one of its ends, possibly a read error. V and J are TRBV6-1 and TRBJ2-5; D is unresolved. Germline V lookup: CDR1 MNHNS, CDR2 SASEGT. The CDR3 loop spans 14 amino acids. The CDR3 is CANSYGLVQETQYF. CDR3 DNA sequence: TGTGCCAACAGTTATGGATTAGTCCAAGAGACCCAGTACTTC.

In this sample, this clonotype turned up a few times. One junction end does not reproduce the germline sequence, and a read error may be involved. This sequence joins TRBV2 and TRBJ1-1; D ambiguous. CDR1 is SNHLY and CDR2 is FYNNEI in the germline V gene. The CDR3 extends over 14 amino acids. CDR3 nucleotides: TGTACCAGCAGTGTCCTCTCCCTAAGGGCTGAAGCTTTCTTT. Translation gives CTSSVLSLRAEAFF.

J is TRBJ2-3 and V is TRBV6-6; D is possibly TRBD1 (5 bases). The V gene's germline CDR1 is MNHNY and CDR2 SVGAGI (reference sequence). CDR3 length: 14 residues. V lost 7 bases and J lost 5, with 16 bases in between. The CDR3 DNA is TGTGCCAGCAAGTCTACAGGTGGTGGAGATACGCAGTATTTT. The encoded protein is CASKSTGGGDTQYF.

The CDR3: CVISGMTGATRRYEQYF. The CDR3 bases are TGTGTCATCAGTGGTATGACAGGGGCGACTCGACGTTACGAGCAGTACTTC. The chain is built from TRBV6-5 and TRBJ2-7; 8 positions agree with TRBD1. The germline gives CDR1 MNHEY, CDR2 SVGAGI. CDR3 length: 17 residues.

In the case of this clonotype: One junction end disagrees with the germline gene, perhaps due to a read error. DNA for the CDR3: TGCACCAGCAGGGGACAGCATATGGACACTGAAGCTTACTTT. It is translated as CTSRGQHMDTEAYF. The V and J genes are TRBV10-2 and TRBJ1-1; 7 positions agree with TRBD1. The CDR3 extends over 14 amino acids. Germline assignment: CDR1 WSHSY and CDR2 SAAADI.

The J gene is TRBJ2-7, the V gene TRBV4-3; D is ambiguous. The V gene lost 3 bases and the J gene lost 0 bases, with 9 bases spanning the gap. CDR3 length equals 14 residues. Looked up from germline, CDR1 is LGHNA and CDR2 is YSLEER. The CDR3 loop reads CASSHSQVSYEQYF. The CDR3 nucleotides read TGCGCCAGCAGCCACAGTCAGGTCTCCTACGAGCAGTACTTC.

A note on this clonotype: Relative to the germline gene, one junction end is altered; a read error may explain this. The V call is TRBV6-1, the J call TRBJ2-1, with 12 bases that match TRBD2. CDR3 length: 15 residues. The V gene's germline CDR1 is MNHNS and CDR2 SASEGT. CDR3 bases: TGTGCCAGCAGTTATCGACTAGCGGGAGATAATGATCAGTTCTTC. This translates into CASSYRLAGDNDQFF.